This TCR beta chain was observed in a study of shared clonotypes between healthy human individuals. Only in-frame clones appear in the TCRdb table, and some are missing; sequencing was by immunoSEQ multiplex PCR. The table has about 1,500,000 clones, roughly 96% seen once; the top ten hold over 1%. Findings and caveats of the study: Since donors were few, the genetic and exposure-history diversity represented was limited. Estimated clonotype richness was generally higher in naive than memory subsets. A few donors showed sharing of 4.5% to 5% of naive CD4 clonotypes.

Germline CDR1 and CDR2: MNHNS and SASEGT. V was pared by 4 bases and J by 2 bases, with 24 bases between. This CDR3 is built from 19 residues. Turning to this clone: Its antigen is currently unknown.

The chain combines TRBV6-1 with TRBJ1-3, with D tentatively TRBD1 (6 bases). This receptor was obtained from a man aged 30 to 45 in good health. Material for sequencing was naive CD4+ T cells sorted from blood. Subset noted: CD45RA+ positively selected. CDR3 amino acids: CASSGRTATSPETGNTIYF. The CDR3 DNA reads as TGTGCCAGCAGTGGGAGGACAGCAACCTCACCCGAAACTGGAAACACCATATATTTT.